A single sample gave rise to the 2 T cell receptor beta chains below, sequenced in a study of glioma-infiltrating T cells. The iRepertoire nested amplicon-rescue multiplex PCR amplified TCR alpha and beta CDR3s from RNA. One entry per CDR3 protein results from TCRdb running MiXCR on the multiplex PCR reads. The sample contains about 110,000 distinct CDR3 sequences, about 25% of which appear only once. Input material: glioma tissue, nonneoplastic brain tissue, or PBMCs (not recorded which). These receptors were collected from a human donor with low-grade glioma or glioblastoma, undergoing nonglioma brain surgery, or in good health (not recorded which).

This clonotype was seen at least ten times. V gene TRBV28 combines with J gene TRBJ1-5; the D is unclear. Germline-derived CDR1 and CDR2 are MDHEN and SYDVKM. The V end lost 2 bases, the J end lost 1 base, and 9 bases lay between the germline ends. This CDR3 contains 15 residues. The CDR3 here is CASSLGPGSNQPQHF. As DNA, the CDR3 is TGTGCCAGCAGTTTAGGGCCGGGAAGCAATCAGCCCCAGCATTTT.

In this sample, this clonotype turned up many times. The CDR3 spells CASTGGQGTEKLFF. CDR3 DNA: TGTGCCAGTACCGGGGGACAGGGTACCGAAAAACTGTTTTTT. This rearrangement joins TRBV6-1 to TRBJ1-4; TRBD1 matches at 9 bases. With 9 bases clipped from V and 8 bases from J, the junction kept 10 bases outside the gene matches. The CDR3 extends over 14 amino acids. CDR1 and CDR2 from the germline V gene are MNHNS and SASEGT.